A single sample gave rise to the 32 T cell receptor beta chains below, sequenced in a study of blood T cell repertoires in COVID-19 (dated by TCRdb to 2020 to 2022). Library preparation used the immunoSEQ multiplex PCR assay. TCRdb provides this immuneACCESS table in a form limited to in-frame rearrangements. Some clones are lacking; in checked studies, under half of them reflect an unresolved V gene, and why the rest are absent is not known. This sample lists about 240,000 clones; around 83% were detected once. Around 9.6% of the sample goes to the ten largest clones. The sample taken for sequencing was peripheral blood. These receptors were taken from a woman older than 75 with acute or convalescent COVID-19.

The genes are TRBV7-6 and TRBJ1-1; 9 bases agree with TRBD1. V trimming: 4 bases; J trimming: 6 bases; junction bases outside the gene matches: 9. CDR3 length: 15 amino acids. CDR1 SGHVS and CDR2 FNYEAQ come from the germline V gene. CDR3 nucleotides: TGTGCCAGCAGCTCCCTAGGACAGGGGCGGCCTGAAGCTTTCTTT. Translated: CASSSLGQGRPEAFF.

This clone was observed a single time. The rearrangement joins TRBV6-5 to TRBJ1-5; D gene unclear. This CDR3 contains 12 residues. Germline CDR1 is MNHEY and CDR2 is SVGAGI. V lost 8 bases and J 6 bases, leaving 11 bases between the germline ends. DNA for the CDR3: TGTGCCAGCTCTATAATTTCTCAGCCCCAGCATTTT. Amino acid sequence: CASSIISQPQHF.

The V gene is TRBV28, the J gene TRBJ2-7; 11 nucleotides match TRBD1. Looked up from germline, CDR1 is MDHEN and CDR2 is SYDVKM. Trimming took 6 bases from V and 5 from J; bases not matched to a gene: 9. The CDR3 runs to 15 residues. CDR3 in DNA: TGTGCCAGCAGCGCCCCGGGACAGGGGGTCCACGAGCAGTACTTC. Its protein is CASSAPGQGVHEQYF.

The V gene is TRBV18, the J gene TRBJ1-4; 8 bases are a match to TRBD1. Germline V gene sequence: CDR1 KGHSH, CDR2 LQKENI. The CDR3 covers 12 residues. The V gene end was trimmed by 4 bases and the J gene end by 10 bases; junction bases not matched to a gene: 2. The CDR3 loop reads CASSQQGVKLFF. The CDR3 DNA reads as TGTGCCAGCTCACAACAGGGGGTAAAACTGTTTTTT.

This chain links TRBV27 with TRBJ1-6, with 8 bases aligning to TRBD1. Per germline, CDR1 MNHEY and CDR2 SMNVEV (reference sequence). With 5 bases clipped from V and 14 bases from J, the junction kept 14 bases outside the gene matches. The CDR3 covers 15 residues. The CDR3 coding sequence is TGTGCCAGCAGTCCCAGGGGGACAGGAGGTATAGCCCTCCACTTT. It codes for CASSPRGTGGIALHF.

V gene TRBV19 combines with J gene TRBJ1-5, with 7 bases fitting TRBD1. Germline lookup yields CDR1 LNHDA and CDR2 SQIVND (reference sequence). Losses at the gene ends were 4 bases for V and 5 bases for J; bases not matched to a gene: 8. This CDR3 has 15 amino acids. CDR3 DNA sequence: TGTGCCAGTAGTACCGGGACAGTCCCTTATCAGCCCCAGCATTTT. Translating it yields CASSTGTVPYQPQHF.

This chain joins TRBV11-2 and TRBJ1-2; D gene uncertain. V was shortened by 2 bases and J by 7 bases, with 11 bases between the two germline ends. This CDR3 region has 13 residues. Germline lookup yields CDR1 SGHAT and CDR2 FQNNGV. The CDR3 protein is CASSLRRELGYTF. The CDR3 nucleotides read TGTGCCAGCAGCTTAAGGAGGGAACTTGGCTACACCTTC.

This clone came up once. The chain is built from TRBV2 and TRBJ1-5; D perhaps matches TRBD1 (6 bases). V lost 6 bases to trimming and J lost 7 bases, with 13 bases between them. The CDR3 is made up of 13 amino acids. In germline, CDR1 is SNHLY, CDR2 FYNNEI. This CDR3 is CASSKQGSQPQHF. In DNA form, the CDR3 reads TGTGCCAGCAGCAAACAGGGAAGCCAGCCCCAGCATTTT.

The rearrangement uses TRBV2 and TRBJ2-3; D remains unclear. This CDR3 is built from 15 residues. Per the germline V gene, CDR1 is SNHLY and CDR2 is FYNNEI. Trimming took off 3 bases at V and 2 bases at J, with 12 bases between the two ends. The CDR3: CASSDPPTYTDTQYF. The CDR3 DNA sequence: TGTGCCAGCAGTGACCCCCCAACCTACACAGATACGCAGTATTTT.

CDR3 region: CASSSDRVNEKLFF. The CDR3, as DNA: TGTGCCAGCAGCTCGGACAGGGTTAATGAAAAACTGTTTTTT. This rearrangement joins TRBV11-2 to TRBJ1-4; 8 bases map to TRBD1. The germline V gene has CDR1 SGHAT and CDR2 FQNNGV. The CDR3 runs to 14 residues. V lost 4 bases to trimming and J lost 4 bases; unmatched junction nucleotides: 2.

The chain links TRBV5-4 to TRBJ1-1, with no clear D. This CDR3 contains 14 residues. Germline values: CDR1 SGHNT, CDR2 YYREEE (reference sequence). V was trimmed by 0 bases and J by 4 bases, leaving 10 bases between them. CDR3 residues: CASSLGTLSTEAFF. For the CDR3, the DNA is TGTGCCAGCAGCTTGGGGACTCTGAGCACTGAAGCTTTCTTT.

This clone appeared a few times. In DNA form, the CDR3 reads TGTGCCAGCAGCTCAGGTATGAACACTGAAGCTTTCTTT. The encoded protein is CASSSGMNTEAFF. The rearrangement joins TRBV3-1 (or the pseudogene TRBV3-2) to TRBJ1-1; no firm D call. Trimming took 5 bases from V and 0 from J, leaving 7 bases between them. CDR1 LGHDT and CDR2 YNNKEL come from the germline V gene (reference sequence). The CDR3 totals 13 residues.

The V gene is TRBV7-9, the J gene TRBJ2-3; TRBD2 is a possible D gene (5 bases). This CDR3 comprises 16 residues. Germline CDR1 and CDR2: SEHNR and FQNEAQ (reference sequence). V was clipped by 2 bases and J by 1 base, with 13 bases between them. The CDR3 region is CASSLRLAGGTDTQYF. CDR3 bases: TGTGCCAGCAGCTTACGGCTAGCCGGGGGCACAGATACGCAGTATTTT.

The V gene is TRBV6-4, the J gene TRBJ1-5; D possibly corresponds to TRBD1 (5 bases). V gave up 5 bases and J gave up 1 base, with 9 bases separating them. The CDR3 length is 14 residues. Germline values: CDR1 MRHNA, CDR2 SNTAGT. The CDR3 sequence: CASSQGRSNQPQHF. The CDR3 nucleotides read TGTGCCAGCAGTCAGGGTAGAAGCAATCAGCCCCAGCATTTT.

CDR3 in amino acids: CASSQGTGAGEQYF. The CDR3 coding sequence is TGTGCCAGCAGCCAAGGGACAGGGGCCGGAGAGCAGTACTTC. The chain has TRBV14 and TRBJ2-7, with 9 positions matching TRBD1. The CDR3 loop spans 14 amino acids. Unmatched junction bases numbered 5, after V lost 1 base and J lost 7 bases. In germline, CDR1 is SGHDN, CDR2 FVKESK. Drawing the rest from reference TRBV14 and TRBJ2-7, the complete variable domain is EAGVTQFPSHSVIEKGQTVTLRCDPISGHDNLYWYRRVMGKEIKFLLHFVKESKQDESGMPNNRFLAERTGGTYSTLKVQPAELEDSGVYFCASSQGTGAGEQYFGPGTRLTVT.

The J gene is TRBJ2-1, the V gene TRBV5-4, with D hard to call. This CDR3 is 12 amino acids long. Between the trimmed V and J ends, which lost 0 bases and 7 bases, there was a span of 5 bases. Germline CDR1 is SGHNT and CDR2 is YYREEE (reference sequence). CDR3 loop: CASSLVFNEQFF. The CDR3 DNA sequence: TGTGCCAGCAGCTTGGTATTTAATGAGCAGTTCTTC.

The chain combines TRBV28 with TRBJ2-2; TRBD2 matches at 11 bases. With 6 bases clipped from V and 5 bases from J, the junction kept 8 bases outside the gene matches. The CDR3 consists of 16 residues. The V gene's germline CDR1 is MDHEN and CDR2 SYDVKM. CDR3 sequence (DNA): TGTGCCAGCAGAACGGAGACTAGCGGGACTACCGGGGAGCTGTTTTTT. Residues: CASRTETSGTTGELFF.

The CDR3 sequence is CASNGDSNEQFF. For the CDR3, the DNA is TGTGCCAGCAATGGGGACAGCAATGAGCAGTTCTTC. The V call is TRBV10-3, the J call TRBJ2-1, with TRBD1 matching over 7 bases. The CDR3 is 12 residues long. CDR1 and CDR2 from the germline V gene are ENHRY and SYGVKD. J gave up 6 bases and V 10 bases, and 6 bases lay outside the gene matches.

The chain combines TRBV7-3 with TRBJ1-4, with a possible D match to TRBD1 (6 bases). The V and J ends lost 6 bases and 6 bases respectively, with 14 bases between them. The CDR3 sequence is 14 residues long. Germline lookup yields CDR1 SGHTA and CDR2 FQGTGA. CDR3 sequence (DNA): TGTGCCAGCAGTTCCCGAGACAGGTATGAAAAACTGTTTTTT. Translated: CASSSRDRYEKLFF.

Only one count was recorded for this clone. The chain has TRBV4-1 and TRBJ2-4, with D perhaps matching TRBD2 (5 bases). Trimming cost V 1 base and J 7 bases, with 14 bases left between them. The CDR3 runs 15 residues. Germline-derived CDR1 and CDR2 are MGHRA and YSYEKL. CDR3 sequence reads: CASSQAFGVKNIQYF. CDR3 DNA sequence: TGCGCCAGCAGCCAAGCCTTCGGGGTAAAGAACATTCAGTACTTC.

CDR3 nucleotide sequence: TGTGCCAGCAGTCTGACCAGGCGGGGGCGGAATACGCAGTATTTT. Translation gives CASSLTRRGRNTQYF. The chain joins TRBV28 to TRBJ2-3, with D perhaps matching TRBD2 (7 bases). V was cut by 5 bases and J by 7 bases, with 19 bases left in between. Per the germline V gene, CDR1 is MDHEN and CDR2 is SYDVKM. This CDR3 region has 15 residues. Supplemented by reference TRBV28 and TRBJ2-3, the full variable domain reads DVKVTQSSRYLVKRTGEKVFLECVQDMDHENMFWYRQDPGLGLRLIYFSYDVKMKEKGDIPEGYSVSREKKERFSLILESASTNQTSMYLCASSLTRRGRNTQYFGPGTRLTVL.

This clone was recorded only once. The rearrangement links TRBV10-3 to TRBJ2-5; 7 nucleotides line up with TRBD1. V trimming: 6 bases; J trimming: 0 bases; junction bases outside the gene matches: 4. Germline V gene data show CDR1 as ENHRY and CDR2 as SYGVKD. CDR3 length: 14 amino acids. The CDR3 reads CAISPTGDQETQYF. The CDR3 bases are TGTGCCATCAGCCCAACAGGGGACCAAGAGACCCAGTACTTC.

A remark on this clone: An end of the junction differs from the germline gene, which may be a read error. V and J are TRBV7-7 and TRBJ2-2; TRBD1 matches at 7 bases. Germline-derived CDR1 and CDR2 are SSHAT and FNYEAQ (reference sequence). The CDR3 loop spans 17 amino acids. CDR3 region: CASSPRPGTVNTGELFF. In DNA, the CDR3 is TGTGCTAGCAGCCCCCGCCCCGGGACAGTTAACACCGGGGAGCTGTTTTTT.

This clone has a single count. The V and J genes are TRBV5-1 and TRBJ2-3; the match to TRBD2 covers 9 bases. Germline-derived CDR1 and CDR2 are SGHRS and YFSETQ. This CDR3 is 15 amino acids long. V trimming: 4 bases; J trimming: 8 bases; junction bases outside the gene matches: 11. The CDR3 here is CASSAGAGGPATQYF. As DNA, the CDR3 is TGCGCCAGCAGCGCGGGGGCGGGGGGGCCGGCTACGCAGTATTTT.

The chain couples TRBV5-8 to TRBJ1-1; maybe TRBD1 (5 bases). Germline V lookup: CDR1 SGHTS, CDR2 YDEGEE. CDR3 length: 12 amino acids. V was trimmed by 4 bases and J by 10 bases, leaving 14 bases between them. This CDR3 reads CASSRTLYGAFF. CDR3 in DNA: TGTGCCAGCAGCCGGACACTGTATGGAGCTTTCTTT.

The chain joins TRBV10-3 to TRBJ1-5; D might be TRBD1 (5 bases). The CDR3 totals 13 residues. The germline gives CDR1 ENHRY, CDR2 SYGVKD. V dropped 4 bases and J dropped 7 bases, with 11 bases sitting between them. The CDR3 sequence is CAISGRVEQPQHF. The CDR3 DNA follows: TGTGCCATCAGTGGCAGGGTTGAGCAGCCCCAGCATTTT.

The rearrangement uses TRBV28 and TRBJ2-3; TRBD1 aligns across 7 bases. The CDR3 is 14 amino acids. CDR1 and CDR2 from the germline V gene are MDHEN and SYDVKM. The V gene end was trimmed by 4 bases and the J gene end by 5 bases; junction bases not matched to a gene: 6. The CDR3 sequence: CASSSTGSLDTQYF. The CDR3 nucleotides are TGTGCCAGCAGTTCGACAGGGTCCCTAGATACGCAGTATTTT.

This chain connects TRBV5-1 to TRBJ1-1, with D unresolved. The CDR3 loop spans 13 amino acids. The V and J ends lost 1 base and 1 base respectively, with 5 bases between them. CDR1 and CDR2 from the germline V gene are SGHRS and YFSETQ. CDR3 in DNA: TGCGCCAGCAGCTTGTGGGCGAACACTGAAGCTTTCTTT. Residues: CASSLWANTEAFF.

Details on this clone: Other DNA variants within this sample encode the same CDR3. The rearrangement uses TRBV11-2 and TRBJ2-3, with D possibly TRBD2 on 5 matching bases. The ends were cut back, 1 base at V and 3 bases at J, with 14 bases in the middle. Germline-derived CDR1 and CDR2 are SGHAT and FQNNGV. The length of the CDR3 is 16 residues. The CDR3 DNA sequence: TGTGCCAGCAGCTTAGGAAGGACGGAGGTGACAGATACGCAGTATTTT. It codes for CASSLGRTEVTDTQYF.

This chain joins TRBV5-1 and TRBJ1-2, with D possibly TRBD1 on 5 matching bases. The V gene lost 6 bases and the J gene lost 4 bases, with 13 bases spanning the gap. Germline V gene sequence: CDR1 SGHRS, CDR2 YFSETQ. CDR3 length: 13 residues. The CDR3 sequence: CASTPTGGYGYTF. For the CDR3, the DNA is TGCGCCAGCACCCCAACGGGGGGCTATGGCTACACCTTC.

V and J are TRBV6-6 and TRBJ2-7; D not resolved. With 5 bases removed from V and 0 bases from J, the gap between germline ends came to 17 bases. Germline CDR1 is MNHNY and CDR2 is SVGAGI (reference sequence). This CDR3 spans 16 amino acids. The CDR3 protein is CASSPRSSQSSYEQYF. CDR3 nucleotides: TGTGCCAGCAGTCCAAGGAGTAGCCAGTCCTCCTACGAGCAGTACTTC.

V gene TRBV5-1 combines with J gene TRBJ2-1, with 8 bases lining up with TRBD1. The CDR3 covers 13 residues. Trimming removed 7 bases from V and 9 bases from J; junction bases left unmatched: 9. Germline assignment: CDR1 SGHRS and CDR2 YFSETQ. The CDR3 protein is CASYRGVGVEQFF. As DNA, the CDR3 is TGCGCCAGCTACAGGGGGGTTGGGGTTGAGCAGTTCTTC.